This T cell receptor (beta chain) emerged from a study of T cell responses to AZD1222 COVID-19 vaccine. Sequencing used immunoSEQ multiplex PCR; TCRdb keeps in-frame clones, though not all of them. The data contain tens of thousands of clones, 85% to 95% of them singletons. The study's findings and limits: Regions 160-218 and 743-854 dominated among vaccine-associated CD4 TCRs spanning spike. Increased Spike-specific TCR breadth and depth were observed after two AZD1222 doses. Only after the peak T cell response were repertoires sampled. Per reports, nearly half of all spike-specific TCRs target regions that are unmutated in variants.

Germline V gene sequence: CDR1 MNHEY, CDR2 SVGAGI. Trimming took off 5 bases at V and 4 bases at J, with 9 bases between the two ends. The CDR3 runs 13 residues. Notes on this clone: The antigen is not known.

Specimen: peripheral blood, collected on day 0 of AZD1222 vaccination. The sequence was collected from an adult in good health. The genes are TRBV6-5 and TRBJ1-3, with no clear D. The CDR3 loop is CASSTGPGNTIYF. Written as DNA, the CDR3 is TGTGCCAGCAGTACCGGGCCAGGAAACACCATATATTTT.